Detailed here is one TCR beta chain. These data originate in a study of shared clonotypes between healthy human individuals. Turning to the study itself: A donor's plate count was three for CD4 naive and three for CD4 memory; CD8 naive had two and CD8 memory one.

Approximately 200 ng DNA, tens of thousands of T cell genomes, went into each sorted-subset replicate PCR. The data were produced by immunoSEQ multiplex PCR, yet TCRdb's version contains in-frame clones alone and is incomplete. The table lists 100,000 to 120,000 clones, 55% to 80% of them singletons. This CDR3 contains 16 residues. CDR1 SGDLS and CDR2 YYNGEE come from the germline V gene. V was shortened by 0 bases and J by 2 bases, with 15 bases between the two germline ends. The receptor was derived from a woman in her 30s in good health. The chain has TRBV9 and TRBJ2-7; TRBD2 is a possible D gene (6 bases). Material for sequencing was memory CD8+ T cells sorted from blood. Subset of the sample: CD45RO+ cells pooled with CCR7-negative TemRA cells. The CDR3 reads CASSVAAIAETYEQYF. The DNA of the CDR3 is TGTGCCAGCAGCGTAGCGGCGATAGCGGAAACCTACGAGCAGTACTTC.